Following are 9 T cell receptor beta chains from one sample sequenced in a study of T cell changes during pregnancy in multiple sclerosis (dated 2019 in TCRdb). Libraries came from the immunoSEQ multiplex PCR assay. The clones in this table, taken by TCRdb from immuneACCESS, are in-frame only. Not every clone is retained; where verified, under half of the shortfall comes from an unresolved V gene, and the cause of the rest is unknown. Here the sample has around 130,000 clones; approximately 93% occur a single time. 6.2% of the sample lies in the top ten. Sequenced here: peripheral blood, sampled before pregnancy. Source of these receptors: a female donor with multiple sclerosis, enrolled in a pregnancy study.

This clone was observed a few times. The chain combines TRBV30 with TRBJ1-5; tentatively, D is TRBD1 (6 bases). Trimming took 3 bases from V and 0 from J, leaving 15 bases between them. CDR3 length: 16 residues. The germline V gene encodes CDR1 GTSNPN and CDR2 SVGIG (reference sequence). The chain's CDR3 is CAWRAGTMGSNQPQHF. The CDR3 region has the DNA TGTGCCTGGAGAGCCGGGACAATGGGTAGCAATCAGCCCCAGCATTTT.

V and J are TRBV6-5 and TRBJ1-2, with TRBD1 matching over 7 bases. CDR3 length: 13 residues. V lost 6 bases and J lost 4; bases outside the gene matches: 5. Germline V lookup: CDR1 MNHEY, CDR2 SVGAGI. In DNA form, the CDR3 reads TGTGCCAGCAGCAACAGGGGAGGCTATGGCTACACCTTC. Encoded protein: CASSNRGGYGYTF.

The rearrangement uses TRBV7-3 and TRBJ2-1; possibly TRBD2 for D (6 bases). V was trimmed by 5 bases and J by 7 bases, leaving 12 bases between them. Germline V gene sequence: CDR1 SGHTA, CDR2 FQGTGA. The CDR3 loop spans 13 amino acids. For the CDR3, the DNA is TGTGCCAGCAGCCATGGGACTGCTAATGAGCAGTTCTTC. This gives the protein CASSHGTANEQFF.

This chain connects TRBV28 to TRBJ2-2; perhaps TRBD1 as D (5 bases). This CDR3 is 15 amino acids long. V lost 2 bases, J lost 7 bases, and 14 bases lay in between. The germline gives CDR1 MDHEN, CDR2 SYDVKM. CDR3 residues: CASSLKGVKGGELFF. DNA for the CDR3: TGTGCCAGCAGTTTAAAAGGGGTTAAGGGCGGGGAGCTGTTTTTT.

The chain carries TRBV5-4 and TRBJ2-1, with 10 bases lining up with TRBD2. V shed 1 base and J 7 bases; nucleotides not matched to a gene: 14. Germline CDR1 reads SGHNT; CDR2 reads YYREEE (reference sequence). The CDR3 is 18 amino acids. The CDR3 DNA reads as TGTGCCAGCAGCTTGAAACGTTTGGGACTAGCGACCGGTAATGAGCAGTTCTTC. This sequence encodes CASSLKRLGLATGNEQFF.

The rearrangement joins TRBV13 to TRBJ2-5; D might be TRBD2 (7 bases). The CDR3 covers 14 residues. Germline loops: CDR1 PRHDT, CDR2 FYEKMQ (reference sequence). V lost 4 bases to trimming and J lost 7 bases, with 16 bases between them. CDR3 sequence reads: CASSSRGGRGTQYF. CDR3 bases: TGTGCCAGCAGCTCGAGGGGGGGGAGAGGGACCCAGTACTTC.

As to this clone: One base away lies a much larger clone, so this may be a sequencing read error. V gene TRBV5-1 combines with J gene TRBJ1-2, with a tentative D call TRBD1 (6 bases). The germline CDR1 and CDR2 sequences are SGHRS and YFSETQ. V was shortened by 2 bases and J by 2 bases, with 7 bases between the two germline ends. This CDR3 comprises 13 residues. The CDR3 protein is CASSFGQNYGYTF. In DNA form, the CDR3 reads TGCGCCAGCAGCTTCGGACAGAACTATGGCTACACCTTC.

This sequence joins TRBV19 and TRBJ2-2; TRBD1 agrees at 9 bases. The CDR3 extends over 14 amino acids. Germline V gene data show CDR1 as LNHDA and CDR2 as SQIVND (reference sequence). The junction had 6 bases not matched to a gene; V was cut back by 8 bases and J by 5 bases. This CDR3 reads CASGGTGMTGELFF. CDR3 DNA: TGTGCCAGTGGGGGGACAGGGATGACCGGGGAGCTGTTTTTT. Full variable domain (missing parts from reference TRBV19 and TRBJ2-2): DGGITQSPKYLFRKEGQNVTLSCEQNLNHDAMYWYRQDPGQGLRLIYYSQIVNDFQKGDIAEGYSVSREKKESFPLTVTSAQKNPTAFYLCASGGTGMTGELFFGEGSRLTVL.

In its sample, this clone was seen a few times. This chain uses TRBV19 with TRBJ1-1, with a weak D call TRBD1 (5 bases). Germline-derived CDR1 and CDR2 are LNHDA and SQIVND (reference sequence). V lost 10 bases, J lost 2 bases, and 14 bases lay in between. This CDR3 has 13 residues. The CDR3 region is CATRLDSNTEAFF. The CDR3 nucleotides are TGTGCCACTAGACTTGACAGTAACACTGAAGCTTTCTTT.